The rows below give T cell receptor beta chains drawn from one sample of a study of post-analysis software for immune sequencing data. From the PCR reads, TCRdb called clonotypes with MiXCR, one entry per CDR3 protein. Found here are about 430,000 distinct CDR3 sequences, more than 30% of them singletons; the top ten hold about 7.6%. Material: blood. These receptors all come from a girl aged 2-9 years with multiple sclerosis. The CDR3 runs from the conserved cysteine through the conserved F or W.

TRBJ2-4 | TRBV7-2 | 14 | CASSSTGAADIQYF
TRBJ2-7 | TRBV12-3/TRBV12-4 | 13 | CASSLGGYGGQYF
TRBJ1-5 | TRBV4-1 | 21 | CASSQEELGLWQDESNQPQHF
TRBJ2-5 | TRBV12-3/TRBV12-4 | 13 | CASSLDRGRTQYF
TRBJ2-1 | TRBV7-8 | 16 | CASSLILGPPYNEQFF
TRBJ2-1 | TRBV28 | 14 | CASQWGSRNNEQFF
TRBJ2-7 | TRBV29-1 | 14 | CSVEGGTLGYEQYF
TRBJ2-7 | TRBV20-1 | 13 | CSAPGLGTYEQYF
TRBJ1-5 | TRBV12-3/TRBV12-4 | 14 | CASRRTGADQPQHF
TRBJ2-1 | TRBV20-1 | 15 | CSAIIPGKTYNEQFF
TRBJ2-7 | TRBV2 | 12 | CAIPGQGNEQYF
. | TRBV29-1 | 13 | CSALRGVHKTQYF
TRBJ1-6 | TRBV28 | 15 | CASLRGASYNSPLHF
TRBJ1-1 | TRBV28 | 16 | CASSSPGQGMNTEAFF
TRBJ2-5 | TRBV29-1 | 12 | CSVEVHQETQYF
TRBJ2-7 | TRBV7-2 | 16 | CASSLASSGSMYEQYF
TRBJ1-6 | TRBV6-5 | 18 | CASSYSYWTTYYNSPLHF
TRBJ2-7 | TRBV14 | 15 | CASSQDGQGPYEQYF
TRBJ2-1 | TRBV29-1 | 11 | CSVDSGGEQFF
TRBJ2-7 | TRBV20-1 | 15 | CSARDFSPEVNEQYF
TRBJ2-3 | TRBV5-1 | 12 | CASRGQTDTQYF
TRBJ1-2 | TRBV10-3 | 11 | CAIRADYGYTF
TRBJ2-1 | TRBV10-1 | 12 | CASSTSGGKQFF
TRBJ2-2 | TRBV5-1 | 13 | CASSSQRTGELFF
TRBJ1-5 | TRBV11-2 | 18 | CASSPGPNSLYSNQPQHF
TRBJ2-7 | TRBV7-8 | 16 | CASSAHRASGTGEQYF
TRBJ2-7 | TRBV28 | 11 | CASKRIDEQYF
TRBJ2-7 | TRBV5-5 | 14 | CASSRPGHPYEQYF
TRBJ2-7 | TRBV5-1 | 15 | CASNLGGGATYEQYF
TRBJ2-7 | TRBV27 | 14 | CASSRQGPSYEQYF
TRBJ2-7 | TRBV3-1 | 13 | CASSHWDTYEQYF
TRBJ2-3 | TRBV6-1 | 14 | CASSEAGVEDTQYF
TRBJ2-7 | TRBV4-1 | 16 | CASSQGLARGGYEQYF
TRBJ2-7 | TRBV28 | 14 | CASSLLTASYEQYF
. | TRBV5-1 | 19 | CASSLALLAGGQFSSEQYF
TRBJ2-1 | TRBV28 | 18 | CASSYGGLLISSYNEQFF
TRBJ2-7 | TRBV10-3 | 12 | CAISPGGDEQYF
TRBJ2-2 | TRBV6-1 | 13 | CASSGLHTGELFF
TRBJ2-3 | TRBV6-6 | 15 | CAGTGLAESTDTQYF
TRBJ2-5 | TRBV2 | 11 | CASTQAETQYF
TRBJ1-2 | TRBV7-8 | 16 | CASSLGAVIHNYGYTF
TRBJ1-1 | TRBV24-1 | 15 | CATSDTGTGNAEAFF
TRBJ1-1 | TRBV5-1 | 14 | CASSWPTGNTEAFF